This T cell receptor (beta chain) appears in the sequencing data of a study of T cells in tuberculosis. The table came from immunoSEQ multiplex PCR; TCRdb's copy has only in-frame clones and leaves some out. In the table there are over 20,000 clones, approximately 97% of which are singletons. The length of the CDR3 is 13 residues. V gave up 5 bases and J gave up 8 bases; unmatched junction bases: 8. Germline V CDR1 and CDR2: MNHNS, SASEGT. On average roughly 92,000 T cells per donor were immunosequenced. The specimen sequenced was PBMCs. This TCR was recovered from a donor aged 10-29 years with latent tuberculosis or without tuberculosis infection. The chain carries TRBV6-1 and TRBJ1-2; 7 positions match TRBD1. CDR3 coding DNA: TGTGCCAGCAGTAAAACAGGGGACGGCGGCTACACCTTC. It codes for CASSKTGDGGYTF.